The 5 T cell receptor beta chains in this list originate from one sample, sequenced in a study of T cell responses to AZD1222 COVID-19 vaccine. Sequencing used immunoSEQ multiplex PCR; TCRdb keeps in-frame clones, though not all of them. The sample consists of some 280,000 clones, 94% of them appearing once. The source material was peripheral blood, sampled 28 days after the second AZD1222 dose. The source is an adult who received the AZD1222 COVID-19 vaccine.

This sequence joins TRBV27 and TRBJ1-5, with a tentative D call TRBD1 (6 bases). CDR1 is MNHEY and CDR2 is SMNVEV in the germline V gene (reference sequence). Trimming removed 2 bases from V and 7 bases from J, with 9 bases in between. CDR3 length equals 13 residues. This CDR3 reads CASSLEGGQPQHF. For the CDR3, the DNA is TGTGCCAGCAGTTTAGAGGGGGGGCAGCCCCAGCATTTT.

The gene calls are TRBV21-1 and TRBJ2-3; the table's TRBD2 call for D was not verified on the DNA. TRBV21-1 constitutes a pseudogene. This CDR3 has 16 residues. The CDR3 reads CASSTRTSGGRDTQYF. In nucleotides, the CDR3 is TGTGCCAGCAGCACCCGGACTAGCGGGGGAAGGGATACGCAGTATTTT.

The chain links TRBV5-1 to TRBJ2-2; D possibly uses TRBD1 or TRBD2 (6 bases each). V shed 4 bases and J shed 7 bases, with 14 bases lying between them. Per germline, CDR1 SGHRS and CDR2 YFSETQ. CDR3 size: 14 residues. CDR3 in DNA: TGCGCCAGCAGCCCCAGGGGAGCGGGCGGGGAGCTGTTTTTT. Its translation is CASSPRGAGGELFF.

CDR3 region: CASSWTTGGAGGYTF. The CDR3 bases are TGCGCCAGCAGCTGGACGACAGGGGGCGCAGGTGGCTACACCTTC. This chain uses TRBV5-1 with TRBJ1-2, with 10 bases lining up with TRBD1. The germline gives CDR1 SGHRS, CDR2 YFSETQ. V lost 3 bases and J lost 7; bases outside the gene matches: 9. This CDR3 is built from 15 residues. Complete variable domain (other parts from reference TRBV5-1 and TRBJ1-2): KAGVTQTPRYLIKTRGQQVTLSCSPISGHRSVSWYQQTPGQGLQFLFEYFSETQRNKGNFPGRFSGRQFSNSRSEMNVSTLELGDSALYLCASSWTTGGAGGYTFGSGTRLTVV.

The chain is built from TRBV7-9 and TRBJ2-2; no clear D gene. The germline V gene has CDR1 SEHNR and CDR2 FQNEAQ (reference sequence). The ends were cut back, 1 base at V and 7 bases at J, with 10 bases in the middle. The CDR3 has 14 amino acids. CDR3 DNA: TGTGCCAGCAGCTTAGGCGTCGCAATCGGGGAGCTGTTTTTT. Amino acids: CASSLGVAIGELFF.